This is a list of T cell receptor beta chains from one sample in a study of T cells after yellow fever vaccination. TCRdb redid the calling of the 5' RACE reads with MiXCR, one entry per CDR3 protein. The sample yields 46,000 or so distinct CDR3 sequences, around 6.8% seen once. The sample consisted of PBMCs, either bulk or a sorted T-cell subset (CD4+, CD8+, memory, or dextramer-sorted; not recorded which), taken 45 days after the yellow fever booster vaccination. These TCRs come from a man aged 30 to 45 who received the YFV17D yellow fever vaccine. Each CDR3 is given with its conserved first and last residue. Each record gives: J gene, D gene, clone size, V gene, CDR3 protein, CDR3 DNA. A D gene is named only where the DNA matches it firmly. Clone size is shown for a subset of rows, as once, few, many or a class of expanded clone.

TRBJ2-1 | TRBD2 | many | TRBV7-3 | CASSTTSGGNEQFF | TGTGCCAGCAGCACGACTAGCGGGGGTAATGAGCAGTTCTTC
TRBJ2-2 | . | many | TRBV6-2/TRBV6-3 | CASSYSTGDGELFF | TGTGCCAGCAGTTACTCGACCGGGGACGGGGAGCTGTTTTTT
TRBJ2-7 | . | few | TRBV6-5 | CASSYAMDYEQYF | TGTGCCAGCAGTTACGCGATGGACTACGAGCAGTACTTC
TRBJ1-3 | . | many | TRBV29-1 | CSVEDGVRNTIYF | TGCAGCGTTGAAGATGGGGTTAGAAACACCATATATTTT
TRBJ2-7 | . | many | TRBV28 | CASTRLGGNSYEQYF | TGTGCCAGCACGCGACTGGGCGGGAATTCCTACGAGCAGTACTTC
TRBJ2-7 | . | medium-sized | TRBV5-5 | CASSLETFSYEQYF | TGTGCCAGCAGCTTGGAAACATTCTCCTACGAGCAGTACTTC
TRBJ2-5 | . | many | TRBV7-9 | CASSPPYLQETQYF | TGTGCCAGCAGCCCACCGTACCTCCAAGAGACCCAGTACTTC
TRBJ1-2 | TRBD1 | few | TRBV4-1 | CASSQGTGAYGYTF | TGCGCCAGCAGCCAAGGAACAGGGGCCTATGGCTACACCTTC
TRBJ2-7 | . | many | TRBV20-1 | CSAARAATSSYEQYF | TGCAGTGCAGCCCGAGCGGCGACGAGCTCCTACGAGCAGTACTTC
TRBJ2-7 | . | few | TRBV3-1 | CASSQGLEQYF | TGTGCCAGCAGCCAAGGTCTCGAGCAGTACTTC
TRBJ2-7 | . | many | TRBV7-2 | CASSLVLYEQYF | TGTGCCAGCAGCTTAGTTCTATACGAGCAGTACTTC
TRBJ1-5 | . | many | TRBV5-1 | CASSLGPNQPQHF | TGCGCCAGCAGCTTGGGGCCTAATCAGCCCCAGCATTTT
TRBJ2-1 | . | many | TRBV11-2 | CASSSDRTTEQFF | TGTGCCAGCAGCTCCGACAGGACCACGGAGCAGTTCTTC
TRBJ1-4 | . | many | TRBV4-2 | CASSSALSSPNEKLFF | TGTGCCAGCAGCTCGGCGCTCTCCTCGCCTAATGAAAAACTGTTTTTT
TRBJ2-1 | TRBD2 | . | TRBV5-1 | CASSDRTSGSSEQFF | TGCGCCAGCAGCGATCGGACTAGCGGGAGCAGTGAGCAGTTCTTC
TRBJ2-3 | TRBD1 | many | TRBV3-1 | CASSTRQGGTDTQYF | TGTGCCAGCAGCACACGACAGGGCGGCACAGATACGCAGTATTTT
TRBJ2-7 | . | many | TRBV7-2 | CASSYMPGQIYEQYF | TGTGCCAGCAGTTACATGCCGGGACAAATATACGAGCAGTACTTC
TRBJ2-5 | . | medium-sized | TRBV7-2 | CASSSSHGTPLQRTQYF | TGTGCCAGCAGCTCTTCCCACGGGACCCCCCTTCAAAGGACCCAGTACTTC
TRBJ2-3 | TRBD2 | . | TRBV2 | CASISGGHADTQYF | TGTGCCAGCATCAGCGGGGGCCATGCAGATACGCAGTATTTT